Listed here are 4 T cell receptor beta chains from one sample, sequenced in a study of cytomegalovirus exposure and HLA in healthy donors. This PCR relied on a set of 60 Vbeta primers and 13 Jbeta primers. The protocol was immunoSEQ multiplex PCR, while the TCRdb copy is restricted to in-frame clones and leaves out a portion. The sample includes 150,000 to 200,000 clones, approximately 86% seen only once; the top ten take approximately 1.9%. The material sequenced was PBMCs. The receptors come from a woman under 30 in good health and CMV-seronegative.

This clone has only a few counts. CDR3 nucleotide sequence: TGTGCCAGCAGCGGACCAAACAGCGGTCCCCAAGAGACCCAGTACTTC. Translation gives CASSGPNSGPQETQYF. The rearrangement links TRBV9 to TRBJ2-5; D perhaps matches TRBD2 (5 bases). This CDR3 contains 16 residues. Per the germline V gene, CDR1 is SGDLS and CDR2 is YYNGEE. V shed 3 bases and J shed 1 base, with 16 bases lying between them.

V and J are TRBV7-7 and TRBJ1-1, with D tentatively TRBD1 (6 bases). The CDR3 runs 15 residues. Germline V gene sequence: CDR1 SSHAT, CDR2 FNYEAQ (reference sequence). DNA for the CDR3: TGTGCTAGCTCCGCCGGGAAGGGGGACGACACTGAAGCTTTCTTT. The encoded protein is CASSAGKGDDTEAFF.

The gene calls are TRBV2 and TRBJ2-7, with D perhaps matching TRBD2 (6 bases). Trimming took off 0 bases at V and 5 bases at J, with 14 bases between the two ends. From germline, CDR1 is SNHLY and CDR2 FYNNEI. The CDR3 contains 15 residues. The CDR3 is CASSEAPLPGDEQYF. The DNA for the CDR3 is TGTGCCAGCAGTGAAGCGCCACTGCCGGGGGACGAGCAGTACTTC.

CDR3 bases: TGTGCCAGCAGCTACGACAGGGAATCCAAAGCTTTCTTT. It encodes CASSYDRESKAFF. V usage is TRBV11-3 and J usage is TRBJ1-1; TRBD1 aligns across 7 bases. The trim removed 4 bases at V and 9 bases at J, leaving 8 bases unmatched. CDR3 length: 13 amino acids. Germline values: CDR1 SGHNT, CDR2 YENEEA.